This entry is about one T cell receptor (beta chain). Its specificity is unknown. The same CDR3 is also encoded by other DNA sequences in this sample. Here immunoSEQ multiplex PCR was the method, and the copy in TCRdb shows in-frame clones only, minus some. The data show about 120,000 clones, with 80% to 95% seen just once and approximately 4.2% held by the top ten. Per the germline V gene, CDR1 is LNHNV and CDR2 is YYDKDF (reference sequence). This CDR3 is 14 amino acids long. J lost 7 bases, V lost 4 bases, and 6 bases had no gene match. The sample belongs to a study of T cell responses to AZD1222 COVID-19 vaccine. Whole-study results and caveats: Elevations in Spike-specific TCR breadth and depth followed administration of two AZD1222 doses. Reportedly, nearly half the spike-specific TCRs target unmutated variant regions.

This specimen was peripheral blood, taken on day 0 of AZD1222 vaccination. The sequence derives from an adult in good health. This chain uses TRBV15 with TRBJ1-5; 8 bases line up with TRBD1. Here the CDR3 DNA reads TGTGCCACCAGCAAGACAGGGGTGGGACAGCCCCAGCATTTT. Its protein is CATSKTGVGQPQHF.